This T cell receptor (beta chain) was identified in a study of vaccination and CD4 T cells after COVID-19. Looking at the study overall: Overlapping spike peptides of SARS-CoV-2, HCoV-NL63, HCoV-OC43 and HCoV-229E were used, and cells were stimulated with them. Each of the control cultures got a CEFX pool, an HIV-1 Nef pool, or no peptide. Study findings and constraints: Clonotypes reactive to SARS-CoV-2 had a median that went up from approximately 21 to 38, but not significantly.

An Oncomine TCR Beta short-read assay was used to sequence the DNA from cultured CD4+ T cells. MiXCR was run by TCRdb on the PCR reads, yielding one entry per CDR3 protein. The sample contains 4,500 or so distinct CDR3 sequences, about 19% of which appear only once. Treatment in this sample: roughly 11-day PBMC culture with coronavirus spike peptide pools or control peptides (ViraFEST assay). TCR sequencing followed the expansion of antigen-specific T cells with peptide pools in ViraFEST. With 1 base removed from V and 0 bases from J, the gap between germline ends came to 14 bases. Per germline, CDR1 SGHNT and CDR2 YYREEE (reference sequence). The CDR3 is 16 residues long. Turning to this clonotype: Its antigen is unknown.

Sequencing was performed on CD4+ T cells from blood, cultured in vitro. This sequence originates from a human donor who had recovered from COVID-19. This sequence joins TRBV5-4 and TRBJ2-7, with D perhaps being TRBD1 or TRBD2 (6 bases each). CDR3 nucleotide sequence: TGTGCCAGCAGCTTGCTGGGGGGCGCGGGCTCCTACGAGCAGTACTTC. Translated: CASSLLGGAGSYEQYF.